This TCR beta chain was recovered during a study of blood T cell repertoires in COVID-19. Study overall: Material from acute and convalescent COVID-19 was sourced from the United States, Italy and Spain. The analysed material was cDNA or gDNA that came from T cells, B-cell-depleted T cells, or PBMCs.

In the original processing: Reference gene primer amplification yielded estimated nucleated cell counts. Using immunoSEQ multiplex PCR, the repertoire was profiled, and TCRdb retains in-frame clones only, with some absent. V and J calls plus clone size are reproduced from that table; the DNA served to infer D and trimming. In the table there are approximately 120,000 clones, 60% to 85% of which are singletons. V was shortened by 5 bases and J by 0 bases, with 20 bases between the two germline ends. CDR1 is SEHNR and CDR2 is FQNEAQ in the germline V gene (reference sequence). The CDR3 length is 17 residues.

The chain joins TRBV7-9 to TRBJ2-7, with D tentatively TRBD2 (7 bases). Sequencing was carried out using peripheral blood. This sequence originates from a human donor in a cohort sampled during active or convalescent COVID-19. The CDR3 reads CASSPGVGAGVSYEQYF. Written as DNA, the CDR3 is TGTGCCAGCAGCCCAGGGGTCGGGGCGGGAGTCTCCTACGAGCAGTACTTC. Combining the CDR3 with reference TRBV7-9 and TRBJ2-7 gives the whole variable domain DTGVSQNPRHKITKRGQNVTFRCDPISEHNRLYWYRQTLGQGPEFLTYFQNEAQLEKSRLLSDRFSAERPKGSFSTLEIQRTEQGDSAMYLCASSPGVGAGVSYEQYFGPGTRLTVT.